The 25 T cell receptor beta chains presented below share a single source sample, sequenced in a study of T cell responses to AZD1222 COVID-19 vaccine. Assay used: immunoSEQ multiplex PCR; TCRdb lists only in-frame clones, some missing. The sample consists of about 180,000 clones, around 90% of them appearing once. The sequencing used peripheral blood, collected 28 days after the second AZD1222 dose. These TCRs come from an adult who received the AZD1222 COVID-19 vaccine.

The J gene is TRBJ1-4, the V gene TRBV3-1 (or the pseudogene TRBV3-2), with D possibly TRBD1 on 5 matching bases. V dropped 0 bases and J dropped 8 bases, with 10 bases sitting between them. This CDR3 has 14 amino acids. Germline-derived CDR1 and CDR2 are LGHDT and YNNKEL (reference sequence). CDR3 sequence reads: CASSQERQSEKLFF. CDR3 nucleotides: TGTGCCAGCAGCCAAGAACGACAGAGCGAAAAACTGTTTTTT.

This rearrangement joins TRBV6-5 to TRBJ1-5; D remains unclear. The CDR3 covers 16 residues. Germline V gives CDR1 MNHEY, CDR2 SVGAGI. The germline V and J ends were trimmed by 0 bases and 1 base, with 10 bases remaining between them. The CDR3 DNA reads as TGTGCCAGCAGTTACTCGTACGTCGGCAGCAATCAGCCCCAGCATTTT. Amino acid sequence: CASSYSYVGSNQPQHF.

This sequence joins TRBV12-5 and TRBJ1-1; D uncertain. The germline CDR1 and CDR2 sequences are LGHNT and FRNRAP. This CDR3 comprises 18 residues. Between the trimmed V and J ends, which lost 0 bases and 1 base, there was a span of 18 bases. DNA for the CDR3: TGTGCTAGTGGTTTGGTAACTGGGGATGTCGGTGGGAACACTGAAGCTTTCTTT. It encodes CASGLVTGDVGGNTEAFF.

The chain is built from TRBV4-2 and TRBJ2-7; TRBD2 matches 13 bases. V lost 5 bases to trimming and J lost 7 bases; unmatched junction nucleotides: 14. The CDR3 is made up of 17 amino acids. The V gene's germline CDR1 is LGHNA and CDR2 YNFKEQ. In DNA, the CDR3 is TGTGCCAGCAGCAGAACTAGCGGGGGGGCCGTTATGAGGGAGCAGTACTTC. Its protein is CASSRTSGGAVMREQYF.

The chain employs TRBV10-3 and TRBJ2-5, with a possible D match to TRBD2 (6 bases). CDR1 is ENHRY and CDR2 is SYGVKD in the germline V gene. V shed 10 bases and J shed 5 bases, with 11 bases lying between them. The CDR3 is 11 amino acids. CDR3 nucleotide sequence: TGTGCCACCCGCGGGGAGGAGACCCAGTACTTC. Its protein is CATRGEETQYF.

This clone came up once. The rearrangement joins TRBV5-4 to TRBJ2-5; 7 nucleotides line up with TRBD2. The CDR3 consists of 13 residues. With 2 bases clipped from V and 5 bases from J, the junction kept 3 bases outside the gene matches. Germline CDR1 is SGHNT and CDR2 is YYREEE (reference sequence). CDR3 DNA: TGTGCCAGCAGCTTAGAGGGAGGGGAGACCCAGTACTTC. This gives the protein CASSLEGGETQYF.

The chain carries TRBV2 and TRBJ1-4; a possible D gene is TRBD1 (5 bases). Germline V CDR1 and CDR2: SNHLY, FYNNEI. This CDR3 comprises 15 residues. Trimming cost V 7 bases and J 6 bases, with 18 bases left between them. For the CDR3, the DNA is TGTGCCAGCAAGAGGGTGACAGTAAGTTATGAAAAACTGTTTTTT. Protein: CASKRVTVSYEKLFF.

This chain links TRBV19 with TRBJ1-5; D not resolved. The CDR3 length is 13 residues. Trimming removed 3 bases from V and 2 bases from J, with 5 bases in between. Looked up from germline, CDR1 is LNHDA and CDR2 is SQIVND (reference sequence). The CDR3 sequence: CASSISGNQPQHF. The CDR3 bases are TGTGCCAGTAGTATTAGTGGCAATCAGCCCCAGCATTTT.

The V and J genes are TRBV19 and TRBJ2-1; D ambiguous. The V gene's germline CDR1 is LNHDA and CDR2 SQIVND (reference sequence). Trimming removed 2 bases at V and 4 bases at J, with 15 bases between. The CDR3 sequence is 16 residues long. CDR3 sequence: CASSIPNTDSYNEQFF. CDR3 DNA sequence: TGTGCCAGTAGTATACCAAACACGGATTCTTACAATGAGCAGTTCTTC.

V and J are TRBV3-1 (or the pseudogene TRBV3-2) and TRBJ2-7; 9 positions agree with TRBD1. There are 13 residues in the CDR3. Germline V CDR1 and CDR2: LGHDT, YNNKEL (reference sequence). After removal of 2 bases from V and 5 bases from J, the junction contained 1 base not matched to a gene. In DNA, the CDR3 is TGTGCCAGCAGCCAAAGGACAGGGGACGAGCAGTACTTC. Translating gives CASSQRTGDEQYF.

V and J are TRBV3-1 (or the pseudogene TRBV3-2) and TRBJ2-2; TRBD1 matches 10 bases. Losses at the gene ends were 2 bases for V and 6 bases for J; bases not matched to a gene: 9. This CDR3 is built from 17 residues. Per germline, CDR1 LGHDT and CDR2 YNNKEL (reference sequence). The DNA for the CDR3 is TGTGCCAGCAGCCAATTTTCCGGGACAGGGGTCGCCGGGGAGCTGTTTTTT. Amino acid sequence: CASSQFSGTGVAGELFF.

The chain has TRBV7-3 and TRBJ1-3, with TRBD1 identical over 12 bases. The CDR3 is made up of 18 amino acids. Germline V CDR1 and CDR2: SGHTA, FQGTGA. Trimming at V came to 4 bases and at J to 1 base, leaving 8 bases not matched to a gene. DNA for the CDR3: TGTGCCAGCAGCTCCCCTGGGGACAGGGGGCCTTCTGGAAACACCATATATTTT. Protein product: CASSSPGDRGPSGNTIYF.

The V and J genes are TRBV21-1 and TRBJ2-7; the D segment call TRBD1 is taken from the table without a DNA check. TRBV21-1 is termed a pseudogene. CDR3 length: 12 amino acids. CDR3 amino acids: CAGRDRNYEQYF. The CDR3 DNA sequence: TGTGCCGGCCGGGACAGAAACTACGAGCAGTACTTC.

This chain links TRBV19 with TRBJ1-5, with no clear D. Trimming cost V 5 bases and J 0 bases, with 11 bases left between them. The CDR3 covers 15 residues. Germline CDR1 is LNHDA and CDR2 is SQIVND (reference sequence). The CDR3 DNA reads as TGTGCCAGTAGTTGGAGCGCTTATAGCAATCAGCCCCAGCATTTT. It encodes CASSWSAYSNQPQHF.

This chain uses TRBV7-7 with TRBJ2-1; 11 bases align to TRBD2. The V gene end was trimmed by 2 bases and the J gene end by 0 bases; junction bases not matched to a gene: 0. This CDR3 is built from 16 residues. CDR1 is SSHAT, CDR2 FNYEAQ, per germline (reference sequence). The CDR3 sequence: CASSLLAGGSYNEQFF. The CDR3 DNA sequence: TGTGCCAGCAGCTTACTAGCGGGGGGCTCCTACAATGAGCAGTTCTTC.

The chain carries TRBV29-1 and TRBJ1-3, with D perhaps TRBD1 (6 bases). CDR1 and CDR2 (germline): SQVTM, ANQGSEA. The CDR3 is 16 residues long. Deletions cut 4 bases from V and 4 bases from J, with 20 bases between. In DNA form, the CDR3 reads TGCAGCGTTGCCCCCGGGACAAGGGCTTCGGGAAACACCATATATTTT. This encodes CSVAPGTRASGNTIYF.

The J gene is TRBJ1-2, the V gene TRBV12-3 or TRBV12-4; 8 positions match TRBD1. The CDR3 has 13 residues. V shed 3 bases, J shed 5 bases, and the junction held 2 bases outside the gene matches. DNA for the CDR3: TGTGCCAGCAGTTTCGACAGGGGTTATGGCTACACCTTC. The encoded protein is CASSFDRGYGYTF.

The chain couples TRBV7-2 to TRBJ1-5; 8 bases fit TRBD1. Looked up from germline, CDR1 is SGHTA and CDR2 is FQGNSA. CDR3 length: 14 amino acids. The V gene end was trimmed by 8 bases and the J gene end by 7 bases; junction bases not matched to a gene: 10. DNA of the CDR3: TGTGCCAGCGGAGAACAGGGGGGAAGGCAGCCCCAGCATTTT. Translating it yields CASGEQGGRQPQHF.

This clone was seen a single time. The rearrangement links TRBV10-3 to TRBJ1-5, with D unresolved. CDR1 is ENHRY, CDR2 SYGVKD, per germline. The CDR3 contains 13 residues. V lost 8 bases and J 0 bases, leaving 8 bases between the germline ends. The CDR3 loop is CAIGRDSNQPQHF. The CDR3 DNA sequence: TGTGCCATCGGGAGAGATAGCAATCAGCCCCAGCATTTT.

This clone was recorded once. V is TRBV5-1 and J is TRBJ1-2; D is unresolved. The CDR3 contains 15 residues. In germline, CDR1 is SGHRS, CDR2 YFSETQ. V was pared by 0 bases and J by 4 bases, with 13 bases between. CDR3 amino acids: CASSLDPAGSYGYTF. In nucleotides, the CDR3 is TGCGCCAGCAGCTTGGATCCCGCGGGGAGCTATGGCTACACCTTC.

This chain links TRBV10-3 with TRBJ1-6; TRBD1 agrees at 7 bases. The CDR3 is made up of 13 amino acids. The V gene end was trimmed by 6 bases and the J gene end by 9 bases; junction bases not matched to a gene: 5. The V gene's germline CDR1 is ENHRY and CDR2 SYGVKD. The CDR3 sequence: CAIRQGYGSPLHF. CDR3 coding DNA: TGTGCCATCAGACAGGGGTACGGTTCACCCCTCCACTTT.

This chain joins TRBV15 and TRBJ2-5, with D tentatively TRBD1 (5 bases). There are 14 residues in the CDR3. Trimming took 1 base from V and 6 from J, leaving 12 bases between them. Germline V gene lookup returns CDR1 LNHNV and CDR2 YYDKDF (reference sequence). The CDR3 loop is CATSRAGLRQTQYF. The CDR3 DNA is TGTGCCACCAGCAGAGCAGGGTTGCGGCAGACCCAGTACTTC. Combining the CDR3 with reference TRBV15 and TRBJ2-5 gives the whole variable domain DAMVIQNPRYQVTQFGKPVTLSCSQTLNHNVMYWYQQKSSQAPKLLFHYYDKDFNNEADTPDNFQSRRPNTSFCFLDIRSPGLGDTAMYLCATSRAGLRQTQYFGPGTRLLVL.

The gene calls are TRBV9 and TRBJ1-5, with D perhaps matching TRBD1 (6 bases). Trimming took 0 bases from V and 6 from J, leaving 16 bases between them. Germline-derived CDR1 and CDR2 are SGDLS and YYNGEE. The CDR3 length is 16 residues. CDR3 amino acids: CASSVGLGGRGQPQHF. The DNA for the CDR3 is TGTGCCAGCAGCGTAGGTCTAGGGGGAAGGGGTCAGCCCCAGCATTTT. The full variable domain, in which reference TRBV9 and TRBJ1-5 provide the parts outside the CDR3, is DSGVTQTPKHLITATGQRVTLRCSPRSGDLSVYWYQQSLDQGLQFLIQYYNGEERAKGNILERFSAQQFPDLHSELNLSSLELGDSALYFCASSVGLGGRGQPQHFGDGTRLSIL.

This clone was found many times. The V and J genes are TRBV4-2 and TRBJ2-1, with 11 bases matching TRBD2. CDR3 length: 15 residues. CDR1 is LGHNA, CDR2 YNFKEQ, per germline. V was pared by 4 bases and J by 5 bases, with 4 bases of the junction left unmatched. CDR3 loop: CASSRGTSGDNEQFF. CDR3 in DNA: TGTGCCAGCAGCCGGGGGACTAGCGGAGACAATGAGCAGTTCTTC.

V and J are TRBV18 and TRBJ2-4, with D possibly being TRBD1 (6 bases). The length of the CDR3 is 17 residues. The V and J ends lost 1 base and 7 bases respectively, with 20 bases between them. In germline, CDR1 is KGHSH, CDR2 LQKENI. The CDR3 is CASSPQGPQGSGNIQYF. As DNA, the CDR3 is TGTGCCAGCTCACCACAAGGGCCCCAGGGGAGTGGGAACATTCAGTACTTC.